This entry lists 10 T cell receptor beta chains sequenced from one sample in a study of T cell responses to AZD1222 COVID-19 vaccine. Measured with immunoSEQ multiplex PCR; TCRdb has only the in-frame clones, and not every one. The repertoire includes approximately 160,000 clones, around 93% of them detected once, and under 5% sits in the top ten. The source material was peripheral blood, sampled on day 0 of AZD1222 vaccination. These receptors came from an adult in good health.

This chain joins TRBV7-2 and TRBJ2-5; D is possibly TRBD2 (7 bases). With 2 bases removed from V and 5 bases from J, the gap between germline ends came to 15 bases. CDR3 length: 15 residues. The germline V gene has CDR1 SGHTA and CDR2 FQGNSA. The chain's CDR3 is CASSLRSGGGETQYF. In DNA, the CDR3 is TGTGCCAGCAGCTTAAGGTCGGGGGGCGGGGAGACCCAGTACTTC.

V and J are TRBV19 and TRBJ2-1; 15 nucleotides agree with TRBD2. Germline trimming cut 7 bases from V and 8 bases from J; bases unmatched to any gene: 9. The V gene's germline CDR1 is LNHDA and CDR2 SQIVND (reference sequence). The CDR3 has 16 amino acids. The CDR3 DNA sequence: TGTGCCAGTACCTTCGGGACTAGCGGGAGGTACGATGAGCAGTTCTTC. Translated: CASTFGTSGRYDEQFF.

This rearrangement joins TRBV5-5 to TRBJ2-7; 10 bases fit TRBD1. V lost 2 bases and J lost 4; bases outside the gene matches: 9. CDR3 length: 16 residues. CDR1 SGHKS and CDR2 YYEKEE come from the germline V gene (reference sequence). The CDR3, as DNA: TGTGCCAGCAGCTTCGGGACAGGGGTCCTTAAGTACGAGCAGTACTTC. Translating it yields CASSFGTGVLKYEQYF.

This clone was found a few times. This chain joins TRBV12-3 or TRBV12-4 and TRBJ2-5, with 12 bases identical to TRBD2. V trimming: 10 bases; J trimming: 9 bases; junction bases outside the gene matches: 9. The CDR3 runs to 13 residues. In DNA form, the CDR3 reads TGTGCCACCTCCGGGCTAGCGGGAGGGGCCCAGTACTTC. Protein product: CATSGLAGGAQYF.

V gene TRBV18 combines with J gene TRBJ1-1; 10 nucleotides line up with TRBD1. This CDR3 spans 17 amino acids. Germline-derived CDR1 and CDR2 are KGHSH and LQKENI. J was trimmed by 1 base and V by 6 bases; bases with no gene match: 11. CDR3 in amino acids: CASSLTGTGVRNTEAFF. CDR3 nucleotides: TGTGCCAGCTCTCTCACCGGGACAGGGGTTAGGAACACTGAAGCTTTCTTT.

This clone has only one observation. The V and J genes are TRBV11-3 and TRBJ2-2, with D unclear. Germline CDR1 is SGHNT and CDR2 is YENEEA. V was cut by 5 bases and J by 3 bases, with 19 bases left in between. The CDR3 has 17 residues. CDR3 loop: CASSPSFGGQYTGELFF. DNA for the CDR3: TGTGCCAGCAGCCCAAGCTTTGGCGGCCAATACACCGGGGAGCTGTTTTTT.

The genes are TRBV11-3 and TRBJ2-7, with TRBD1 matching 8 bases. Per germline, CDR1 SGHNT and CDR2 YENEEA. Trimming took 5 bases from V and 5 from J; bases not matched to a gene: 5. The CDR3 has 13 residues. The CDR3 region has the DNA TGTGCCAGCAGCCCGAGGACAGGGCACGAGCAGTACTTC. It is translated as CASSPRTGHEQYF.

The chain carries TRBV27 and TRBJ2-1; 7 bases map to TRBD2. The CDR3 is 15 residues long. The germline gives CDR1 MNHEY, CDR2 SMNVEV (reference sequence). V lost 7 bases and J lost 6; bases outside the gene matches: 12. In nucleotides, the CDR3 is TGTGCCAGCACTGACCTAGCGGTCGGGGCCAATGAGCAGTTCTTC. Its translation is CASTDLAVGANEQFF.

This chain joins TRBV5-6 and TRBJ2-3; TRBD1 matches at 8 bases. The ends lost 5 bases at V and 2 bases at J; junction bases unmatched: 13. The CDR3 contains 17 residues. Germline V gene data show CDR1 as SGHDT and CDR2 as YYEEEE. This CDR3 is CASSYPPGQDHTDTQYF. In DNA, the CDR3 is TGTGCCAGCAGTTATCCTCCGGGACAGGACCACACAGATACGCAGTATTTT.

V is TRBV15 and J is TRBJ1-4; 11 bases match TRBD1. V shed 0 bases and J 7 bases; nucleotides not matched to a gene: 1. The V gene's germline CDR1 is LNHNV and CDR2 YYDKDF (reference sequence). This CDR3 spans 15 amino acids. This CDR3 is CATSRDGTGGEKLFF. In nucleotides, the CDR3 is TGTGCCACCAGCAGAGATGGGACAGGGGGTGAAAAACTGTTTTTT. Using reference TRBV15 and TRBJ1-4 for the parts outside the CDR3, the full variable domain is DAMVIQNPRYQVTQFGKPVTLSCSQTLNHNVMYWYQQKSSQAPKLLFHYYDKDFNNEADTPDNFQSRRPNTSFCFLDIRSPGLGDTAMYLCATSRDGTGGEKLFFGSGTQLSVL.